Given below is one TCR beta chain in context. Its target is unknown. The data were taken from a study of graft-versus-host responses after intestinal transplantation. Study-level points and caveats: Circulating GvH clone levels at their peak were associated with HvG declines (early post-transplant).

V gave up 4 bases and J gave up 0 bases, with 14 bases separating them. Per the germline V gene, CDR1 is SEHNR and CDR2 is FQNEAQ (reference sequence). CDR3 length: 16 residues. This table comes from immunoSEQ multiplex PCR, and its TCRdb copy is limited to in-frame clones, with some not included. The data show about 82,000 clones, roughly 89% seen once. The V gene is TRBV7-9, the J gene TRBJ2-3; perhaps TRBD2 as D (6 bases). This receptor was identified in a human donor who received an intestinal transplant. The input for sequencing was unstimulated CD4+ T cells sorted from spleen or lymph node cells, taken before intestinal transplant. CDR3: CASSSTRRTSTDTQYF. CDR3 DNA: TGTGCCAGCAGCTCGACTAGACGAACTAGCACAGATACGCAGTATTTT.